This TCR beta chain was retrieved from a study of control samples from healthy donors and cancer patients. The assay was immunoSEQ multiplex PCR, and TCRdb's table has in-frame clones only and misses some. The table lists fewer than 45,000 clones, around 93% of them singletons. This CDR3 spans 12 amino acids. The V and J ends lost 5 bases and 15 bases respectively, with 14 bases between them. Per germline, CDR1 SEHNR and CDR2 FQNEAQ (reference sequence). The receptor was isolated from a woman in her thirties or forties with head and neck cancer. This chain uses TRBV7-9 with TRBJ1-6, with TRBD1 as a possible D gene (6 bases). The sequencing input was PBMCs. CDR3 in DNA: TGTGCCAGCAGCGCTGATGTGGGACACCTCCACTTT. Translated: CASSADVGHLHF.